The present T cell receptor (beta chain) was sequenced within a study of CD8 T cells in ankylosing spondylitis (dated by TCRdb to the late 2010s). Regarding the research as a whole: T cell receptor beta repertoires were profiled in healthy donors and ankylosing spondylitis patients so that disease-linked TCR variants could be found. Peripheral blood was sampled, and synovial fluid was also collected from ankylosing spondylitis patients. The whole study cohort included over a hundred healthy donors and 20 to 30 ankylosing spondylitis patients.

TCRdb records Illumina HiSeq 2500 as the sequencer. Quantitative 5'-RACE with molecular barcodes was used to prepare TCR beta libraries. Per the original workflow: A new computational method, built on a probabilistic model of VDJ rearrangement, was used to identify disease-linked TCR variants. TCRdb's own reprocessing of the public reads used fastp at Q25 and MiXCR and kept productive beta chains. Rows with a matching CDR3 protein are joined into one entry that keeps the most common DNA and genes. The V and J calls were determined by TCRdb, not by the authors. The sample table contains roughly 170,000 distinct CDR3 sequences; only one count was recorded for around a tenth of them. The ten largest clones add up to about 16% of the sample. This clonotype was picked up a small number of times. The specificity of this receptor is unknown. No per-base quality is available; no much larger clone lies one base away.

What the authors observed across the whole study: Significant enrichment of the disease-linked clones was reported in matched synovial fluid samples from ankylosing spondylitis patients. Some motif variants were previously reported in synovial fluid and blood of reactive arthritis patients, suggesting common disease-initiation mechanisms. Blood from ankylosing spondylitis patients appeared to be characterized by a TCR beta motif made up of several highly homologous amino acid variants. A CD8+ phenotype was shown by the disease-linked clones, which were found at relatively low frequencies in peripheral blood.

The CDR3 sequence holds 14 residues, the cysteine and phenylalanine included. The entry retains the CDR3 DNA only, 42 bases that are in frame from base 1. V is trimmed back by 2 bases and J by 0 bases, and the junction contains 3 bases that no gene match accounts for. The germline V gene (reference sequence) sets CDR1 to DFQATT and CDR2 to SNEGSKA. Sequencing used blood, either unsorted or a sorted T cell fraction (not recorded which). Recombination linked TRBV20-1 to TRBJ2-7, and TRBD2 matches 8 of the central bases. This TCR came from a female donor with ankylosing spondylitis or in good health (not recorded which). The sequenced DNA is TGCAGTGCTAGAAGTCTAGCGGGCTCCTACGAGCAGTACTTC. It translates to CSARSLAGSYEQYF.